The next 6 T cell receptor beta chains were all read from a single sample in a study of shared clonotypes between healthy human individuals. Method: immunoSEQ multiplex PCR; TCRdb's copy keeps in-frame clones and lacks some. The table lists some 790,000 clones, over 60% of them singletons, with around 1.7% in the top ten. Material for sequencing was memory CD4+ T cells sorted from blood. As to subset: CD45RA-negative fraction. The source of these receptors is a woman aged 30 to 39 in good health.

The J gene is TRBJ2-1, the V gene TRBV7-2; maybe TRBD2 (6 bases). V lost 2 bases, J lost 5 bases, and 13 bases lay in between. CDR1 is SGHTA, CDR2 FQGNSA, per germline. The CDR3 contains 15 residues. The CDR3 protein is CASSLWAGSNNEQFF. The CDR3 DNA reads TGTGCCAGCAGCTTATGGGCGGGATCTAACAATGAGCAGTTCTTC.

The gene calls are TRBV6-6 and TRBJ2-5; no clear D. The CDR3 is 15 residues long. CDR1 and CDR2 from the germline V gene are MNHNY and SVGAGI (reference sequence). Trimming took off 0 bases at V and 1 base at J, with 9 bases between the two ends. The CDR3 coding sequence is TGTGCCAGCAGTTACTCTGGGGTCACCCAAGAGACCCAGTACTTC. Amino acids: CASSYSGVTQETQYF.

This clone was counted between two and nine times. This clone may be a read error of a much larger clone one base away. The sample contains more than one DNA sequence encoding this CDR3. The chain is built from TRBV28 and TRBJ1-3; D is ambiguous. The CDR3 contains 12 residues. Trimming stripped 3 bases from V and 4 bases from J, with 4 bases between. Germline values: CDR1 MDHEN, CDR2 SYDVKM. This CDR3 is CASSLQGNTIYF. CDR3 nucleotide sequence: TGTGCCAGCAGTTTGCAGGGAAACACCATATATTTT.

This sequence joins TRBV10-3 and TRBJ1-1; a weak D match, TRBD1 (5 bases). The length of the CDR3 is 15 residues. In germline, CDR1 is ENHRY, CDR2 SYGVKD. V was cut by 0 bases and J by 7 bases, with 15 bases left in between. CDR3 bases: TGTGCCATCAGTGAGTCGCCAGGGAGGTCCCGTGAAGCTTTCTTT. Translated: CAISESPGRSREAFF.

CDR3 sequence: CASSPPRAGGPTDTQYF. The DNA for the CDR3 is TGTGCCAGCAGTCCACCCCGGGCGGGAGGGCCAACAGATACGCAGTATTTT. The V and J genes are TRBV28 and TRBJ2-3, with 9 positions matching TRBD2. The J segment lost 3 bases and the V segment lost 5 bases, leaving 12 bases of the junction unmatched. CDR3 length equals 17 residues. CDR1 is MDHEN, CDR2 SYDVKM, per germline.

The chain uses TRBV10-2 and TRBJ2-7, with unresolved D. The length of the CDR3 is 13 residues. The V end lost 6 bases, the J end lost 1 base, and 10 bases lay between the germline ends. Germline V CDR1 and CDR2: WSHSY, SAAADI. CDR3 nucleotides: TGCGCCAGCAGACAAACGGTTTCCTACGAGCAGTACTTC. It codes for CASRQTVSYEQYF.